This T cell receptor beta chain was obtained from a study of cytotoxic CD8 clonotypes in ibrutinib-treated CLL. Per germline, CDR1 WNHNN and CDR2 SYGVQD (reference sequence). This CDR3 is built from 13 residues. The ends lost 9 bases at V and 7 bases at J; junction bases unmatched: 9. Clones were read by immunoSEQ multiplex PCR, and TCRdb kept only the in-frame ones, dropping some. The sample lists some 200,000 clones; 79% were seen once. The clonotype originates from a human donor with chronic lymphocytic leukemia. The material sequenced was PBMCs, taken after 12 months of ibrutinib treatment. V is TRBV10-1 and J is TRBJ1-1, with 9 bases that match TRBD1. The CDR3 is CASWPGTGSEAFF. The CDR3 DNA sequence: TGCGCCAGTTGGCCCGGGACAGGGAGTGAAGCTTTCTTT.